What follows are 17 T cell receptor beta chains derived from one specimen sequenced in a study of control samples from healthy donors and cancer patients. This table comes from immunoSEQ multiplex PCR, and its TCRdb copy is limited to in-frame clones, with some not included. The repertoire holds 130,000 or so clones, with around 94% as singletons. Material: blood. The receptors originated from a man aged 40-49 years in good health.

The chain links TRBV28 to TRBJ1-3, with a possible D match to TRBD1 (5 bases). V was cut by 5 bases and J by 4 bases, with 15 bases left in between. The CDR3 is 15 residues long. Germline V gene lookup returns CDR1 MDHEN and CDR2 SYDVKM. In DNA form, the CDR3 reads TGTGCCAGCAGTCCGGGAGGGGTAGGGGGAAACACCATATATTTT. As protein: CASSPGGVGGNTIYF.

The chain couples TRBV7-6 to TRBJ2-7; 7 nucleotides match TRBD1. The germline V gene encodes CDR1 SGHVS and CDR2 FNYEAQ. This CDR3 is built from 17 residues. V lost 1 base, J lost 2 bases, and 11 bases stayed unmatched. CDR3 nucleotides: TGTGCCAGCAGCTTAGTGCGTAAGGACAGGCTCACCTACGAGCAGTACTTC. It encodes CASSLVRKDRLTYEQYF.

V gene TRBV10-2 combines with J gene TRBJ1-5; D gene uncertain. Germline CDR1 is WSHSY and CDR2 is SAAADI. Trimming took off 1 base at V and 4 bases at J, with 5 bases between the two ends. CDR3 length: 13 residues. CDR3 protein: CASSEWQNQPQHF. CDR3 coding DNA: TGCGCCAGCAGTGAGTGGCAGAATCAGCCCCAGCATTTT.

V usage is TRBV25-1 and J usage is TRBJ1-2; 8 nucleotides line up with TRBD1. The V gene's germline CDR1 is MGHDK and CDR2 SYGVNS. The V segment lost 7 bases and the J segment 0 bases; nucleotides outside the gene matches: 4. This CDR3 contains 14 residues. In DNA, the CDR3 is TGTGCCAGCAAAACAGGGGGGACTAACTATGGCTACACCTTC. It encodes CASKTGGTNYGYTF.

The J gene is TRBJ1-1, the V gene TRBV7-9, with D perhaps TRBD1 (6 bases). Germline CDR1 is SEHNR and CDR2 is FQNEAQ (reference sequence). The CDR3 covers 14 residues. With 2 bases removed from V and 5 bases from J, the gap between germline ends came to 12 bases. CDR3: CASSLTGYSTEAFF. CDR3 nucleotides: TGTGCCAGCAGCTTAACAGGGTACAGTACTGAAGCTTTCTTT.

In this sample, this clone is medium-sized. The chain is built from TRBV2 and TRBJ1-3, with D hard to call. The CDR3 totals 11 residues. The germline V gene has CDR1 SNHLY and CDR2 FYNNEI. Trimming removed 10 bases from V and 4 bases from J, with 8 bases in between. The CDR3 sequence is CATLGGNTIYF. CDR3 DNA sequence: TGTGCCACCTTGGGGGGAAACACCATATATTTT.

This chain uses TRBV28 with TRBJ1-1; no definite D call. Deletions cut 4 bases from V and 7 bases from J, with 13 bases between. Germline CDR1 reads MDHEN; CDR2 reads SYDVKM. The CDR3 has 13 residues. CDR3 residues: CASSSGPIREAFF. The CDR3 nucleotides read TGTGCCAGCAGTTCCGGGCCCATCCGTGAAGCTTTCTTT.

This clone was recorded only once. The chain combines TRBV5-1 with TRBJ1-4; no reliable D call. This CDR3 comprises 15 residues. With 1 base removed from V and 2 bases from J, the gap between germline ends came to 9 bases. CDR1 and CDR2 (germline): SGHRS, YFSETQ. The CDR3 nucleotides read TGCGCCAGCAGCTTGATGGGGTCCACTAATGAAAAACTGTTTTTT. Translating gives CASSLMGSTNEKLFF.

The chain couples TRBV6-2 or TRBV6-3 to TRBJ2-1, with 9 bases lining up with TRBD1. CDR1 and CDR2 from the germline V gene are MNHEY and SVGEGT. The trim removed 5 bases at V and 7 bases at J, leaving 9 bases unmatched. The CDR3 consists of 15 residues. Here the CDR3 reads CASSDRDRVRNEQFF. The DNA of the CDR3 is TGTGCCAGCAGTGACCGGGACAGGGTGAGGAATGAGCAGTTCTTC.

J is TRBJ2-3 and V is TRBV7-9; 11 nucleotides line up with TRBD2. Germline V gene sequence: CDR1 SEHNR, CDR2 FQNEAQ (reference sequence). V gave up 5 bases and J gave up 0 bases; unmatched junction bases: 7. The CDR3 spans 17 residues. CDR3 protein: CASSPSSGRSSTDTQYF. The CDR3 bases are TGTGCCAGCAGCCCGTCTAGCGGGAGGTCTAGCACAGATACGCAGTATTTT.

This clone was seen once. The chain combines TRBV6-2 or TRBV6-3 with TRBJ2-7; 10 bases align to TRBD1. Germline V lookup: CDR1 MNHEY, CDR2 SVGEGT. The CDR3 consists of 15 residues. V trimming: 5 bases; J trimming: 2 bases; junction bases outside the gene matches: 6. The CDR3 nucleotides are TGTGCCAGCAGTACCGGGACAGGGGTCCCCTACGAGCAGTACTTC. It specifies CASSTGTGVPYEQYF.

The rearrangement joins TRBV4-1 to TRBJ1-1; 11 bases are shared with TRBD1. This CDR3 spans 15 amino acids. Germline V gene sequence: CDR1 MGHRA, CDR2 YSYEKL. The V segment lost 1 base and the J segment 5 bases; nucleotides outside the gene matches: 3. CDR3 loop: CASSQVDRGRTEAFF. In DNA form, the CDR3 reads TGCGCCAGCAGCCAAGTGGACAGGGGGCGAACTGAAGCTTTCTTT.

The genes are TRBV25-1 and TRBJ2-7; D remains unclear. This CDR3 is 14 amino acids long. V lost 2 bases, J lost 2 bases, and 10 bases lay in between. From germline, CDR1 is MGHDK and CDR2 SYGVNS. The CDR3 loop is CASSEKDLPYEQYF. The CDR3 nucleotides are TGTGCCAGCAGTGAAAAGGACCTACCCTACGAGCAGTACTTC.

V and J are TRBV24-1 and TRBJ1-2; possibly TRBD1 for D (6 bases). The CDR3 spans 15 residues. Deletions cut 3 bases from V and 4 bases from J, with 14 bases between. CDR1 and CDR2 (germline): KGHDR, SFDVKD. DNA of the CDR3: TGTGCCACCAGTGATGGACAGAACACGCTCTATGGCTACACCTTC. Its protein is CATSDGQNTLYGYTF.

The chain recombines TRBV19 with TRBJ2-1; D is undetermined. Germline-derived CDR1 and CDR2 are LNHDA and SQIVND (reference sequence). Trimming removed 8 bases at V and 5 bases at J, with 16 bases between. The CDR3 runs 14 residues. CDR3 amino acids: CASGTKLQDNEQFF. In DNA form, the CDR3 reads TGTGCCAGTGGCACCAAGCTCCAAGACAATGAGCAGTTCTTC.

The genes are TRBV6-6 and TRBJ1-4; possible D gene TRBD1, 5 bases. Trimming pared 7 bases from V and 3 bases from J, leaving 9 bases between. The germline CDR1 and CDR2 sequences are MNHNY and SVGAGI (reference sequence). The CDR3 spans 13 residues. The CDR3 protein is CASMWGANEKLFF. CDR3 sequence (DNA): TGTGCCAGCATGTGGGGGGCTAATGAAAAACTGTTTTTT.

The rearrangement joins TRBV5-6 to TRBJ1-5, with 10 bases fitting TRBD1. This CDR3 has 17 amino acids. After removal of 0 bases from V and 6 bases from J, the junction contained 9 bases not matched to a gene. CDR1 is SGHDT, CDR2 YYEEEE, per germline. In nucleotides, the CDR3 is TGTGCCAGCAGCTTGGGCCGGGACAGGGGAGGTGGTCAGCCCCAGCATTTT. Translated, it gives CASSLGRDRGGGQPQHF.